This TCR beta chain originates from a study of human T cells and chemical hapten exposure. MiXCR, applied by TCRdb to the RACE reads, yields one record per CDR3 protein. This sample has approximately 97,000 distinct CDR3 sequences; approximately 10% occur once, and the top ten carry 2.9%. Study-wide findings and caveats: DPC sensitization left the count of TCRs above 1 in 1000 unchanged.

This clonotype showed up just a few times. Antigen: not known. Indicated time point: healthy volunteer bleed at 2 weeks. Unfractionated whole blood served as the source for total RNA extraction. Sequenced sample: whole blood. The receptor comes from a female donor in good health. Some clones in this sample may be carry-over from other donors' samples.

The CDR3 DNA follows: TGTGCCATAGGGGGACTAGCGAGACCGAACGGATTCACAGATACGCAGTATTTT. Its protein product is CAIGGLARPNGFTDTQYF. The genes are TRBV10-3 and TRBJ2-3, with 10 bases identical to TRBD2. The CDR3 is made up of 18 amino acids. J lost 2 bases, V lost 9 bases, and 17 bases had no gene match. Germline V gene data show CDR1 as ENHRY and CDR2 as SYGVKD.